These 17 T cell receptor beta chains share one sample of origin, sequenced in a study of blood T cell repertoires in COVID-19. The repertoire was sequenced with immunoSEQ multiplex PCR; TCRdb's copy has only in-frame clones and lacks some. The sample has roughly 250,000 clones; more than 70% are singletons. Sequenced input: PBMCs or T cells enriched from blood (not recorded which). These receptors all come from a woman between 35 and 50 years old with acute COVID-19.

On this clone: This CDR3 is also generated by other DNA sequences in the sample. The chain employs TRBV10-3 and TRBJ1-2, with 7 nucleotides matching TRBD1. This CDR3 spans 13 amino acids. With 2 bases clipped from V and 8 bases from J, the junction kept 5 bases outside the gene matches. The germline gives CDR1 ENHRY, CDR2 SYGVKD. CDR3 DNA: TGTGCCATCAGTGAGGAGGGGGCGCGCGGCTACACCTTC. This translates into CAISEEGARGYTF.

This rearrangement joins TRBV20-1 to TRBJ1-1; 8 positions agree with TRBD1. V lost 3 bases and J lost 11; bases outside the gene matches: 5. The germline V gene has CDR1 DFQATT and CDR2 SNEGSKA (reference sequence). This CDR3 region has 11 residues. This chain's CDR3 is CSARDRDFAFF. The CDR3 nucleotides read TGCAGTGCTAGGGACAGGGATTTCGCTTTCTTT.

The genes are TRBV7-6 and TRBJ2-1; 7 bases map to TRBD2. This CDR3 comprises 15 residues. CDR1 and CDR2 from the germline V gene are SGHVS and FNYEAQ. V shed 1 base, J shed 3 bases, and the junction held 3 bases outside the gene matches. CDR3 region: CASSLGGSVYNEQFF. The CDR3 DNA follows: TGTGCCAGCAGCTTAGGCGGGAGCGTCTACAATGAGCAGTTCTTC.

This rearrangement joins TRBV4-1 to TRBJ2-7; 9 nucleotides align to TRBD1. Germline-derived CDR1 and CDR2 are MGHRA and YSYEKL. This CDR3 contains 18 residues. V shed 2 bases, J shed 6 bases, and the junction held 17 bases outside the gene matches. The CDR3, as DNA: TGCGCCAGCAGCCAACAGTCTACCGGGACAGGGAGGAGGGCCGAGCAGTACTTC. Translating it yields CASSQQSTGTGRRAEQYF.

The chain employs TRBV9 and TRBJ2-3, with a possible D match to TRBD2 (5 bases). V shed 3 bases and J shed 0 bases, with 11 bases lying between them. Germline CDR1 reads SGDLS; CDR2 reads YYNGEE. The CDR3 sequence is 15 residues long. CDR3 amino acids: CASSASGVSTDTQYF. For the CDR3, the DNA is TGTGCCAGCAGCGCCAGCGGAGTAAGCACAGATACGCAGTATTTT.

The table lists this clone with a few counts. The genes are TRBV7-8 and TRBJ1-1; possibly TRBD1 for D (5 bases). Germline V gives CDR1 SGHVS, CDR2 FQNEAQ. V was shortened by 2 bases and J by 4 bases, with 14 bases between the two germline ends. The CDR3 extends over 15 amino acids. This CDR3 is CASSLLWGAGTEAFF. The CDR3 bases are TGTGCCAGCAGCTTACTCTGGGGCGCTGGCACTGAAGCTTTCTTT.

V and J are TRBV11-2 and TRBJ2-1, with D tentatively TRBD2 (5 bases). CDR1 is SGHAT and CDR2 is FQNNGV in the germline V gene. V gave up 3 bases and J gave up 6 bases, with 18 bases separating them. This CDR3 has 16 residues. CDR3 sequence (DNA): TGTGCCAGCAGCTTGGAGGATAGTAATTATAGCAATGAGCAGTTCTTC. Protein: CASSLEDSNYSNEQFF.

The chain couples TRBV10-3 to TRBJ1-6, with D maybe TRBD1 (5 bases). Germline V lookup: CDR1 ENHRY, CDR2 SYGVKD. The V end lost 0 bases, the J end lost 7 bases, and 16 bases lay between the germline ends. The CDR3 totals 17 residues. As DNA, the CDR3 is TGTGCCATCAGTGAGTCTGCTCATCAGGGAACGAATTCACCCCTCCACTTT. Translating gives CAISESAHQGTNSPLHF.

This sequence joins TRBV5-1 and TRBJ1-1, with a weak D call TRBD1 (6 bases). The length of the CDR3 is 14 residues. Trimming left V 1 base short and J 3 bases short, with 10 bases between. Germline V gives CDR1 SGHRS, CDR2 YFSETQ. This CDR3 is CASSLMSGDTEAFF. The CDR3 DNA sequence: TGCGCCAGCAGCTTGATGTCAGGGGACACTGAAGCTTTCTTT.

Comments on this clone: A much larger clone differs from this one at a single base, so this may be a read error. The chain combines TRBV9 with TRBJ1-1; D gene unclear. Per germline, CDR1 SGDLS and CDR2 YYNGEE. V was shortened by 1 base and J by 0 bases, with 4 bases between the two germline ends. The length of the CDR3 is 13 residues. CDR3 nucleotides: TGTGCCAGCAGCGTACAGGTGAACACTGAAGCTTTCTTT. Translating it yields CASSVQVNTEAFF.

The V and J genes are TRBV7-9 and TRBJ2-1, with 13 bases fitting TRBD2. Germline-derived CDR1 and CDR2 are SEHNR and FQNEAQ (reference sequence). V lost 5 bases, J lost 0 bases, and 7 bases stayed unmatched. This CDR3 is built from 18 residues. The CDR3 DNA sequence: TGTGCCAGCAGCACCCCCGGGACTAGCGGGATCTCCTACAATGAGCAGTTCTTC. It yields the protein CASSTPGTSGISYNEQFF. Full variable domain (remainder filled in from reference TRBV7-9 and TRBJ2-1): DTGVSQNPRHKITKRGQNVTFRCDPISEHNRLYWYRQTLGQGPEFLTYFQNEAQLEKSRLLSDRFSAERPKGSFSTLEIQRTEQGDSAMYLCASSTPGTSGISYNEQFFGPGTRLTVL.

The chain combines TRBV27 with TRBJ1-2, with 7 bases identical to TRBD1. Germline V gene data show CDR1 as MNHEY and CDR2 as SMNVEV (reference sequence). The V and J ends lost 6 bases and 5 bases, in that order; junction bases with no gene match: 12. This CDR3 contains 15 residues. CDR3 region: CASSSRRGRRYGYTF. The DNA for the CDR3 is TGTGCCAGCAGCTCAAGAAGGGGGCGCCGTTATGGCTACACCTTC.

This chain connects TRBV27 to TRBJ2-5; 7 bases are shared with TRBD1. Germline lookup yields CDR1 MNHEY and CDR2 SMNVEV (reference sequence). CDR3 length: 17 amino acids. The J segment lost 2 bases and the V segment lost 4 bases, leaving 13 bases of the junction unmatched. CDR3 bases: TGTGCCAGCAGTTCCCGCCCCCACCGGGACAGTCAAGAGACCCAGTACTTC. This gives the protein CASSSRPHRDSQETQYF.

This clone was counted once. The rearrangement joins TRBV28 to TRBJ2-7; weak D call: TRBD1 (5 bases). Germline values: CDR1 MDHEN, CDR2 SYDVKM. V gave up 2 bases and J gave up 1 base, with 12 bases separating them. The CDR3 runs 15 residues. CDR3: CASSLGRVGSYEQYF. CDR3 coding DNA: TGTGCCAGCAGTTTAGGCAGGGTGGGGTCCTACGAGCAGTACTTC.

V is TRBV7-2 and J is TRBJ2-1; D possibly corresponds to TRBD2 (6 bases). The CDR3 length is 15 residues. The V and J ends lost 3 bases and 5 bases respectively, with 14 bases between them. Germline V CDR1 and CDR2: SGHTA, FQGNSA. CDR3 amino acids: CASSFLAGTNNEQFF. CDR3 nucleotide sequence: TGTGCCAGCAGCTTCCTGGCGGGAACCAACAATGAGCAGTTCTTC.

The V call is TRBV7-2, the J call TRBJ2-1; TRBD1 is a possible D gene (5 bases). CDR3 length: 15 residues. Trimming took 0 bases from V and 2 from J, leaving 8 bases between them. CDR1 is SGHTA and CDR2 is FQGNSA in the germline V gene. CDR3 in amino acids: CASSLALGPYNEQFF. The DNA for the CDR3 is TGTGCCAGCAGCTTAGCTTTGGGGCCCTACAATGAGCAGTTCTTC.

CDR3 region: CASSARGTGELFF. The CDR3 nucleotides read TGTGCCAGCAGCGCCCGGGGCACCGGGGAGCTGTTTTTT. V and J are TRBV11-3 and TRBJ2-2; D might be TRBD2 (5 bases). Trimming shortened V by 5 bases and J by 4 bases, and 8 bases separated the two germline ends. The V gene's germline CDR1 is SGHNT and CDR2 YENEEA. The CDR3 length is 13 residues.